The 18 T cell receptor beta chains presented below share a single source sample, sequenced in a study of T-cell reconstitution after alpha-beta-depleted transplantation in children. Unique molecular identifiers featured in how the TCRbeta library was prepared. In TCRdb, the PCR reads were re-called with MiXCR into one record per CDR3 protein. Here the sample spans about 200,000 distinct CDR3 sequences, roughly 6% being singletons. Sequenced material: PBMCs, taken before TCRalphabeta/CD19-depleted stem cell transplant. The receptors were sampled from a girl under two years old with combined immunodeficiency, due to receive a stem cell transplant.

Ten or more counts support this clonotype. This chain connects TRBV4-3 to TRBJ2-2; no firm D call. Germline V CDR1 and CDR2: LGHNA, YSLEER. Between the trimmed V and J ends, which lost 1 base and 0 bases, there was a span of 9 bases. This CDR3 region has 16 residues. The CDR3, as DNA: TGCGCCAGCAGCCAAGGCGTGGGGTCGAACACCGGGGAGCTGTTTTTT. Residues: CASSQGVGSNTGELFF.

This clonotype was seen repeatedly, ten times or more. The rearrangement links TRBV6-2 or TRBV6-3 to TRBJ2-1; TRBD2 matches at 14 bases. V trimming: 6 bases; J trimming: 4 bases; junction bases outside the gene matches: 14. Germline V gene sequence: CDR1 MNHEY, CDR2 SVGEGT. The CDR3 has 19 residues. DNA for the CDR3: TGTGCCAGCAGCCCGACTAGCGGGGGGGCCGCCTCCCCGTACAATGAGCAGTTCTTC. This gives the protein CASSPTSGGAASPYNEQFF.

The chain employs TRBV5-1 and TRBJ1-2, with 7 bases that match TRBD1. This CDR3 has 17 residues. J was trimmed by 2 bases and V by 7 bases; bases with no gene match: 17. Germline loops: CDR1 SGHRS, CDR2 YFSETQ. The chain's CDR3 is CASARENPGQNNYGYTF. CDR3 DNA sequence: TGCGCCAGCGCTAGAGAAAATCCGGGACAGAACAACTATGGCTACACCTTC.

This clonotype was recorded at least ten times. This sequence joins TRBV10-3 and TRBJ2-1; TRBD2 agrees at 10 bases. The V segment lost 0 bases and the J segment 9 bases; nucleotides outside the gene matches: 5. CDR3 length equals 15 residues. Germline CDR1 and CDR2: ENHRY and SYGVKD. CDR3 in amino acids: CAISESGTSESEQFF. DNA for the CDR3: TGTGCCATCAGTGAGTCAGGGACTAGCGAAAGTGAGCAGTTCTTC.

The chain employs TRBV5-6 and TRBJ2-4; tentative D call: TRBD1 (6 bases). Per the germline V gene, CDR1 is SGHDT and CDR2 is YYEEEE. This CDR3 contains 17 residues. Between the trimmed V and J ends, which lost 5 bases and 3 bases, there was a span of 21 bases. CDR3: CASRLAPNREDKNIQYF. Written as DNA, the CDR3 is TGTGCCAGCAGGCTTGCGCCCAACAGGGAAGACAAAAACATTCAGTACTTC. Drawing the rest from reference TRBV5-6 and TRBJ2-4, the complete variable domain is DAGVTQSPTHLIKTRGQQVTLRCSPKSGHDTVSWYQQALGQGPQFIFQYYEEEERQRGNFPDRFSGHQFPNYSSELNVNALLLGDSALYLCASRLAPNREDKNIQYFGAGTRLSVL.

This clonotype was detected many times. In nucleotides, the CDR3 is TGTGCCACCAGCAGAAGGACAGGGGGGGTACGGGAAGCTTTCTTT. This encodes CATSRRTGGVREAFF. The V gene is TRBV15, the J gene TRBJ1-1; 10 bases agree with TRBD1. CDR3 size: 15 residues. Per the germline V gene, CDR1 is LNHNV and CDR2 is YYDKDF (reference sequence). V gave up 2 bases and J gave up 8 bases; unmatched junction bases: 8.

J is TRBJ1-4 and V is TRBV2; D remains ambiguous. CDR1 is SNHLY and CDR2 is FYNNEI in the germline V gene. The CDR3 runs 16 residues. Trimming took 6 bases from V and 7 from J, leaving 21 bases between them. The CDR3 protein is CASSLPRARRGEKLFF. CDR3 DNA sequence: TGTGCCAGCAGCCTTCCCCGGGCCCGGCGAGGTGAAAAACTGTTTTTT.

This clonotype was counted many times. The gene calls are TRBV12-3 or TRBV12-4 and TRBJ2-2; D possibly matches TRBD1 or TRBD2 (6 bases each). V lost 6 bases to trimming and J lost 0 bases, with 26 bases between them. There are 20 residues in the CDR3. CDR3 sequence reads: CASRTLPLRGEKTNTGELFF. CDR3 DNA sequence: TGTGCCAGCAGAACTTTGCCTCTTAGGGGGGAAAAAACGAACACCGGGGAGCTGTTTTTT.

This clonotype was recorded many times. The chain is built from TRBV29-1 and TRBJ2-1; 7 bases are a match to TRBD2. Germline V gives CDR1 SQVTM, CDR2 ANQGSEA. V was pared by 7 bases and J by 0 bases, with 15 bases of the junction left unmatched. This CDR3 spans 17 amino acids. The CDR3 DNA is TGCAGCGCTGGTTTGCGGGAGCCCCGGAGCTCCTACAATGAGCAGTTCTTC. It translates to CSAGLREPRSSYNEQFF.

The chain uses TRBV27 and TRBJ1-6; no clear D. The V end lost 6 bases, the J end lost 9 bases, and 15 bases lay between the germline ends. Germline CDR1 is MNHEY and CDR2 is SMNVEV (reference sequence). This CDR3 has 14 residues. CDR3 DNA: TGTGCCAGCAGGCCTAATAGGGTCGGTTCACCCCTCCACTTT. This codes for CASRPNRVGSPLHF.

This chain connects TRBV7-6 to TRBJ2-1, with 11 bases lining up with TRBD2. The V segment lost 4 bases and the J segment 5 bases; nucleotides outside the gene matches: 1. The CDR3 extends over 14 amino acids. Germline V gene sequence: CDR1 SGHVS, CDR2 FNYEAQ. CDR3 coding DNA: TGTGCCAGCAGCTCACTAGCGGGGGACAATGAGCAGTTCTTC. Translated, it gives CASSSLAGDNEQFF.

In this sample, this clonotype turned up many times. This rearrangement joins TRBV7-9 to TRBJ2-1, with D uncertain. The V and J ends lost 5 bases and 0 bases respectively, with 14 bases between them. The CDR3 runs to 16 residues. Germline V CDR1 and CDR2: SEHNR, FQNEAQ (reference sequence). The CDR3 reads CASSPEGAFSYNEQFF. CDR3 nucleotide sequence: TGTGCCAGCAGCCCCGAAGGAGCTTTCTCCTACAATGAGCAGTTCTTC.

Ten or more counts support this clonotype. The J gene is TRBJ2-7, the V gene TRBV30; D tentatively fits TRBD1 or TRBD2 (6 bases each). The V end was cut by 2 bases, the J end by 5 bases, with 10 bases between. CDR3 length: 12 amino acids. Per germline, CDR1 GTSNPN and CDR2 SVGIG (reference sequence). The CDR3, as DNA: TGTGCCTGGAGTTGGGGGGCTAACGAGCAGTACTTC. Its protein is CAWSWGANEQYF. The full variable domain, rest sourced from reference TRBV30 and TRBJ2-7, is SQTIHQWPATLVQPVGSPLSLECTVEGTSNPNLYWYRQAAGRGLQLLFYSVGIGQISSEVPQNLSASRPQDRQFILSSKKLLLSDSGFYLCAWSWGANEQYFGPGTRLTVT.

This clonotype has at least ten counts. This sequence joins TRBV7-2 and TRBJ2-2; D perhaps matches TRBD2 (6 bases). Germline V gene sequence: CDR1 SGHTA, CDR2 FQGNSA. This CDR3 is built from 15 residues. V was cut by 5 bases and J by 2 bases, with 12 bases left in between. The CDR3 DNA sequence: TGTGCCAGCAGCCGGGGACTCCTAAACACCGGGGAGCTGTTTTTT. The encoded protein is CASSRGLLNTGELFF.

In this sample, this clonotype turned up many times. The chain combines TRBV6-5 with TRBJ2-7; D is uncertain. The CDR3 sequence is 14 residues long. CDR1 MNHEY and CDR2 SVGAGI come from the germline V gene. V was shortened by 2 bases and J by 0 bases, with 8 bases between the two germline ends. The CDR3 region is CASSYSVGSYEQYF. Written as DNA, the CDR3 is TGTGCCAGCAGTTACAGCGTAGGCTCCTACGAGCAGTACTTC.

This clonotype came up a few times. The chain employs TRBV15 and TRBJ1-5; D might be TRBD1 (6 bases). The CDR3 totals 16 residues. V was shortened by 1 base and J by 4 bases, with 14 bases between the two germline ends. Looked up from germline, CDR1 is LNHNV and CDR2 is YYDKDF (reference sequence). The CDR3 here is CATSRAPTGFNQPQHF. The DNA of the CDR3 is TGTGCCACCAGCAGAGCCCCTACAGGGTTTAATCAGCCCCAGCATTTT.

This clonotype was detected many times. The chain uses TRBV3-1 and TRBJ2-5; weak D call: TRBD1 (5 bases). Trimming left V 1 base short and J 0 bases short, with 12 bases between. Germline-derived CDR1 and CDR2 are LGHDT and YNNKEL (reference sequence). The CDR3 is 16 amino acids. CDR3 region: CASSQVATEYQETQYF. The CDR3 DNA follows: TGTGCCAGCAGCCAAGTCGCGACAGAGTACCAAGAGACCCAGTACTTC.

This clonotype turned up a few times. The V and J genes are TRBV28 and TRBJ2-3; 9 nucleotides match TRBD2. Per germline, CDR1 MDHEN and CDR2 SYDVKM. Trimming took 6 bases from V and 4 from J; bases not matched to a gene: 8. This CDR3 contains 15 residues. CDR3 region: CASRLLAGVSDTQYF. The CDR3 DNA sequence: TGTGCCAGCAGACTACTAGCGGGTGTGTCAGATACGCAGTATTTT.